A single sample gave rise to the 8 T cell receptor beta chains below, sequenced in a study of T cell repertoires in cytomegalovirus infection. These receptors have no known antigen. TCRdb re-analysed the reads in MiXCR, keeping a single row per CDR3 protein. This sample has more than 95,000 distinct CDR3 sequences, with more than 30% found just once. The input for sequencing was CD8+ T cells from cultured PBMCs, taken from culture after CMV antigen stimulation. These receptors originate from a human donor in good health (CMV status not recorded). Some clones in this sample may be carry-over from other donors' samples.

The chain is built from TRBV7-9 and TRBJ1-5; D not resolved. CDR1 and CDR2 from the germline V gene are SEHNR and FQNEAQ (reference sequence). This CDR3 spans 12 amino acids. Trimming took off 5 bases at V and 5 bases at J, with 7 bases between the two ends. The CDR3 coding sequence is TGTGCCAGCAGCGGCCGGGATCAGCCCCAGCATTTT. It codes for CASSGRDQPQHF. Full variable domain (missing parts from reference TRBV7-9 and TRBJ1-5): DTGVSQNPRHKITKRGQNVTFRCDPISEHNRLYWYRQTLGQGPEFLTYFQNEAQLEKSRLLSDRFSAERPKGSFSTLEIQRTEQGDSAMYLCASSGRDQPQHFGDGTRLSIL.

This clonotype was seen just once. The V gene is TRBV6-2 or TRBV6-3, the J gene TRBJ2-1; tentatively, D is TRBD2 (5 bases). This CDR3 spans 14 amino acids. CDR1 MNHEY and CDR2 SVGEGT come from the germline V gene. Trimming removed 1 base at V and 5 bases at J, with 9 bases between. CDR3 DNA: TGTGCCAGCAGTTACTTAGCGCGAAACAATGAGCAGTTCTTC. Translation: CASSYLARNNEQFF.

In its sample, this clonotype was seen a few times. V and J are TRBV20-1 and TRBJ2-3; 9 bases are a match to TRBD2. V dropped 5 bases and J dropped 6; count of bases not matched to a gene: 12. The CDR3 has 15 residues. Germline V CDR1 and CDR2: DFQATT, SNEGSKA (reference sequence). The CDR3 protein is CSARPRTSDMDTQYF. DNA of the CDR3: TGCAGTGCTCGTCCCAGGACTAGCGATATGGATACGCAGTATTTT.

The rearrangement uses TRBV7-2 and TRBJ1-3, with D perhaps TRBD1 (6 bases). The CDR3 has 16 residues. Trimming removed 2 bases from V and 0 bases from J, with 11 bases in between. CDR1 and CDR2 from the germline V gene are SGHTA and FQGNSA. The CDR3 DNA is TGTGCCAGCAGCTTAAGGGGGGGGAACTCTGGAAACACCATATATTTT. This encodes CASSLRGGNSGNTIYF.

This clonotype was seen ten or more times. The CDR3 protein is CASSLAGGYTEAFF. CDR3 DNA: TGCGCCAGCAGCTTGGCCGGGGGATACACTGAAGCTTTCTTT. V gene TRBV5-1 combines with J gene TRBJ1-1, with a possible D match to TRBD1 (5 bases). Trimming cost V 0 bases and J 3 bases, with 9 bases left between them. This CDR3 is built from 14 residues. Germline CDR1 is SGHRS and CDR2 is YFSETQ.

The chain has TRBV2 and TRBJ1-4; no reliable D call. This CDR3 is built from 16 residues. Germline V gene lookup returns CDR1 SNHLY and CDR2 FYNNEI. Trimming shortened V by 5 bases and J by 0 bases, and 13 bases separated the two germline ends. Written as DNA, the CDR3 is TGTGCCAGCAGTCCGTCCCACATCGCAACTAATGAAAAACTGTTTTTT. Translating gives CASSPSHIATNEKLFF.

This clonotype occurred many times. This chain links TRBV7-2 with TRBJ1-2, with TRBD1 as a possible D gene (6 bases). CDR1 and CDR2 (germline): SGHTA, FQGNSA. V gave up 7 bases and J gave up 4 bases, with 19 bases separating them. This CDR3 comprises 15 residues. The CDR3 spells CASTVGGRGSYGYTF. CDR3 DNA: TGTGCCAGCACAGTGGGGGGCAGGGGAAGCTATGGCTACACCTTC.

The gene calls are TRBV7-9 and TRBJ2-5; the D call may be TRBD1 or TRBD2 (5 bases each). CDR3 length: 15 amino acids. Trimming cost V 5 bases and J 1 base, with 14 bases left between them. Germline loops: CDR1 SEHNR, CDR2 FQNEAQ (reference sequence). The CDR3: CASSLPGRTQETQYF. CDR3 in DNA: TGTGCCAGCAGCCTTCCGGGACGGACCCAAGAGACCCAGTACTTC.